The rows below give T cell receptor beta chains drawn from one sample of a study of shared clonotypes between healthy human individuals. Produced via immunoSEQ multiplex PCR; TCRdb's table is partial and in-frame only. This repertoire shows about 580,000 clones, 98% found once; its top ten account for approximately 0.3%. The specimen was naive CD8+ T cells sorted from blood. Receptors were obtained from a young man in good health. CDR3s include the opening cysteine and the closing phenylalanine or tryptophan.

TRBJ2-1	TRBV29-1	CSVRTSIDEQFF
TRBJ2-3	TRBV19	CASSWAGATDTQYF
TRBJ2-1	TRBV27	CASSFQRGNEQFF
TRBJ2-1	TRBV7-8	CASSSRSGRPGVEQFF
TRBJ2-6	TRBV11-2	CASSQQGAGANVLTF
TRBJ2-2	TRBV6-5	CASSYSSTSTGELFF
TRBJ2-1	TRBV5-4	CASSSDNEQFF
TRBJ2-1	TRBV11-2	CASSLDRGPYNEQFF
TRBJ2-7	TRBV4-1	CASSFRSGGYEQYF
TRBJ1-3	TRBV7-9	CASSKTGRSSGNTIYF
TRBJ2-5	TRBV29-1	CSESLNEETQYF
TRBJ2-1	TRBV28	CASSLMGLAGDGEQFF
TRBJ2-3	TRBV5-3	CASSLGRDSTDTQYF
TRBJ2-3	TRBV19	CASSTRRELTDTQYF
TRBJ2-7	TRBV14	CASSQAYEQYF
TRBJ2-3	TRBV5-6	CASSLKGGTDTQYF
TRBJ2-2	TRBV11-2	CASSSGLAGTGELFF
TRBJ2-7	TRBV30	CAWSSGTAYEQYF
TRBJ1-1	TRBV4-1	CASSHNRGSTEAFF